The 11 T cell receptor beta chains in this list originate from one sample, sequenced in a study of cytomegalovirus exposure and HLA in healthy donors. Both 60 Vbeta primers and 13 Jbeta primers went into the PCR. Assay used: immunoSEQ multiplex PCR; TCRdb lists only in-frame clones, some missing. The profile shows 84,000 or so clones, roughly 80% of them singletons. Material: PBMCs. The source is a woman aged 50 to 65 in good health and CMV-seronegative.

The chain uses TRBV28 and TRBJ2-2; 9 positions agree with TRBD1. The CDR3 is 14 residues long. Trimming at V came to 7 bases and at J to 5 bases, leaving 5 bases not matched to a gene. CDR1 and CDR2 from the germline V gene are MDHEN and SYDVKM. CDR3 in DNA: TGTGCCAGCACCAGGGACAGGGCGACCGGGGAGCTGTTTTTT. Translated, it gives CASTRDRATGELFF.

The chain employs TRBV4-1 and TRBJ1-1; D is ambiguous. V lost 3 bases and J 6 bases, leaving 14 bases between the germline ends. The CDR3 has 14 amino acids. In germline, CDR1 is MGHRA, CDR2 YSYEKL. The CDR3 region is CASSQNRDISEAFF. CDR3 nucleotides: TGCGCCAGCAGCCAGAACCGAGATATTTCTGAAGCTTTCTTT.

In the case of this clone: Other DNA sequences of this sample code for an identical CDR3. The CDR3 DNA is TGTGCCAGCAGTTCGGCGGGAATCGAGCAGTACTTC. Translated, it gives CASSSAGIEQYF. The V call is TRBV27, the J call TRBJ2-7; D possibly corresponds to TRBD2 (6 bases). V lost 4 bases and J 6 bases, leaving 10 bases between the germline ends. The CDR3 sequence is 12 residues long. Germline V gene lookup returns CDR1 MNHEY and CDR2 SMNVEV (reference sequence).

The chain employs TRBV5-6 and TRBJ1-5; 7 nucleotides agree with TRBD1. The CDR3 has 16 residues. V lost 4 bases, J lost 0 bases, and 7 bases stayed unmatched. Germline V gene lookup returns CDR1 SGHDT and CDR2 YYEEEE. The CDR3 coding sequence is TGTGCCAGCAGCCCCTCAGGGACAGCTAGCAATCAGCCCCAGCATTTT. This codes for CASSPSGTASNQPQHF.

The rearrangement links TRBV2 to TRBJ2-4; 7 nucleotides line up with TRBD1. CDR3 size: 13 residues. V lost 7 bases to trimming and J lost 10 bases; unmatched junction nucleotides: 10. Germline assignment: CDR1 SNHLY and CDR2 FYNNEI. The CDR3 protein is CASTKDRAQIQYF. Written as DNA, the CDR3 is TGTGCCAGCACTAAAGACAGGGCCCAAATTCAGTACTTC.

V is TRBV7-9 and J is TRBJ2-3, with 7 nucleotides matching TRBD1. Trimming removed 4 bases from V and 2 bases from J; junction bases left unmatched: 15. The germline V gene has CDR1 SEHNR and CDR2 FQNEAQ (reference sequence). The CDR3 runs 18 residues. The CDR3 loop reads CASSSGTRQGSVTDTQYF. CDR3 in DNA: TGTGCCAGCAGCTCTGGGACACGACAGGGCAGTGTCACAGATACGCAGTATTTT.

This chain connects TRBV28 to TRBJ1-2; 10 bases line up with TRBD1. Germline V gene lookup returns CDR1 MDHEN and CDR2 SYDVKM. The CDR3 length is 15 residues. After removal of 6 bases from V and 4 bases from J, the junction contained 8 bases not matched to a gene. CDR3: CASRTTGGGIYGYTF. The CDR3, as DNA: TGTGCCAGCAGGACGACAGGGGGCGGAATCTATGGCTACACCTTC.

This clone was found a few times. This sequence joins TRBV7-2 and TRBJ1-6; D gene uncertain. Germline V gene lookup returns CDR1 SGHTA and CDR2 FQGNSA. The CDR3 is 14 amino acids. With 2 bases removed from V and 5 bases from J, the gap between germline ends came to 7 bases. The CDR3 loop is CASSLKSNNSPLHF. The CDR3 DNA reads as TGTGCCAGCAGCTTAAAGAGTAATAATTCACCCCTCCACTTT.

The gene calls are TRBV5-1 and TRBJ1-1, with D perhaps TRBD1 (6 bases). Germline CDR1 SGHRS, CDR2 YFSETQ. CDR3 size: 14 residues. V was cut by 7 bases and J by 1 base, with 14 bases left in between. The CDR3 loop reads CASRTDSTNTEAFF. Written as DNA, the CDR3 is TGCGCCAGCCGAACGGACAGTACGAACACTGAAGCTTTCTTT.

The chain joins TRBV2 to TRBJ2-2; 14 bases agree with TRBD2. This CDR3 spans 14 amino acids. V lost 7 bases, J lost 11 bases, and 6 bases stayed unmatched. Looked up from germline, CDR1 is SNHLY and CDR2 is FYNNEI. The DNA for the CDR3 is TGTGCCAGCAAATTCGGACTAGCGGGGGGAGAGCTGTTTTTT. Its protein product is CASKFGLAGGELFF.

This clone has more than one count but fewer than ten. The V gene is TRBV27, the J gene TRBJ2-3; TRBD2 might be the D (6 bases). The CDR3 is 16 residues long. Germline loops: CDR1 MNHEY, CDR2 SMNVEV (reference sequence). Trimming stripped 7 bases from V and 1 base from J, with 18 bases between. This CDR3 is CASKISGATRTDTQYF. CDR3 DNA: TGTGCCAGCAAAATTAGCGGCGCTACTCGCACAGATACGCAGTATTTT.